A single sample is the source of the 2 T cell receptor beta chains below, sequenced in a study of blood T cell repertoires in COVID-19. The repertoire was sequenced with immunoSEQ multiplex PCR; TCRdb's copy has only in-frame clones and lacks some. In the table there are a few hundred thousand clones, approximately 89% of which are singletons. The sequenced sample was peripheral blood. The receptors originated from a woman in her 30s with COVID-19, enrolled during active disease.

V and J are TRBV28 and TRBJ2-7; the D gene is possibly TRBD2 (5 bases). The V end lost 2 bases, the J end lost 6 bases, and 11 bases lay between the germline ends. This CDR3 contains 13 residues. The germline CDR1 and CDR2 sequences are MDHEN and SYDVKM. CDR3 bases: TGTGCCAGCAGTTTACCCTACAGCGGCGAGCAGTACTTC. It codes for CASSLPYSGEQYF.

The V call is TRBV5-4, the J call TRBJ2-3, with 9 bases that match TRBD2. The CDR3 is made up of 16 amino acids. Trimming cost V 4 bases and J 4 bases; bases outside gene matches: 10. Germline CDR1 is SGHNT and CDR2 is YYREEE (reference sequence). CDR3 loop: CASSPASGKSADTQYF. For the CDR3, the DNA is TGTGCCAGCAGCCCGGCTAGCGGGAAATCCGCAGATACGCAGTATTTT.